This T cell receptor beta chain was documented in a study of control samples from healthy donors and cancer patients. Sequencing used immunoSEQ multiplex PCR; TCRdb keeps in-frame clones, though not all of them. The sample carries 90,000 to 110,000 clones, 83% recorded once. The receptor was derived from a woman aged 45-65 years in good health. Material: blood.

CDR3 bases: TGTGCCAGCAGCGTAGAGGGTGCTTCAGATACGCAGTATTTT. Translation: CASSVEGASDTQYF. J is TRBJ2-3 and V is TRBV9; D is ambiguous. V was clipped by 0 bases and J by 4 bases, with 9 bases between them. The CDR3 runs to 14 residues. Germline V lookup: CDR1 SGDLS, CDR2 YYNGEE. Looking up the rest from reference TRBV9 and TRBJ2-3 gives the full variable domain: DSGVTQTPKHLITATGQRVTLRCSPRSGDLSVYWYQQSLDQGLQFLIQYYNGEERAKGNILERFSAQQFPDLHSELNLSSLELGDSALYFCASSVEGASDTQYFGPGTRLTVL.